This T cell receptor beta chain was retrieved from a study of neurological immune-mediated disorders (dated by TCRdb to the late 2010s). Background on the whole study: Peripheral blood TCR-beta repertoires from HTLV-I-associated myelopathy (HAM/TSP) patients, multiple sclerosis patients and healthy controls were compared by UMI-based sequencing. The cohort included 60 to 75 subjects: approximately 14 with HAM/TSP, around 35 with multiple sclerosis, and roughly 20 healthy controls. Each longitudinal HAM/TSP and healthy donor was sampled at 3 time-points spaced at roughly 3-40 month intervals. The roughly 110 TCR-beta libraries included longitudinal samples, technical triplicates and paired sorted CD4+ and CD8+ T-cell subsets alongside PBMC samples.

Overall study results and their limits: Across subjects, expanded clones never shared an identical CDR3 amino acid sequence, which suggests that the TCR-beta repertoires in every group were private. TCR clonal expansion was greatest in HAM/TSP patients and smallest in MS patients, who ranked below even healthy controls.

cDNA was synthesized by template-switch 5'RACE using a primer with a 10-nucleotide random unique molecular identifier that tagged each TCR transcript. Every sequencing run covered 15-18 subjects and yielded more than 180 million TCR-beta sequences. Total RNA was extracted with the RNeasy kit. TCR-beta VDJ regions were amplified with primers for the TCR constant region and the 5'RACE anchor, using the KAPA Real-time Library Amplification kit. Sample indexes and Illumina adaptors were added in a first PCR, and a second PCR then increased library yield. After purification with Ampure beads, the TCR product of roughly 650 bp was size-selected on a 2% E-gel SizeSelection system. Before pooling, libraries had their quality checked on a Bioanalyzer, their concentration measured with Qubit, and their quantity determined with the Kapa Library Quantification kit. Libraries were sequenced paired-end 2 x 150 bp on an Illumina HiSeq 2500. To increase sequence diversity, about 25-31% phiX was spiked into each library pool. The original pipeline was this. The quality-filtered reads were processed with the UMI-based MiGEC pipeline, whose error correction step removed more than 75% of the raw TCR sequences. VDJ genes were aligned to IMGT germline references, and each clonotype was defined by a unique CDR3 amino acid sequence together with V-J genes. Clonal expansion, Shannon diversity and CDR3 relatedness were evaluated with VDJtools (CalcPairwiseDistances, ClusterSamples), while phylogenetic trees were built in CLCbio workbench. Using coefficient-of-variation modelling across technical triplicates, the study counted a clone as expanded if it had at least 8 unique UMIs. TCRdb reanalyzed the raw reads on its own, using fastp at Q25 for trimming and MiXCR for clone calling, and kept in-frame beta chains. Each CDR3 protein appears once, grouped with its most common genes and DNA. These V and J calls are TCRdb output, not the study's own analysis. Counted in this sample were around 49,000 distinct CDR3 sequences; roughly 13% of them appeared once. The top ten constitute 9% of the sample.

The meaning of the sample's time point label: longitudinal time-point 3. For unsorted PBMC libraries, 2 million PBMCs were used after storage in RNAlater at -80 degrees C until RNA extraction. Peripheral blood was subjected to Ficoll-Hypaque density gradient centrifugation to isolate PBMCs, which were then cryopreserved in liquid nitrogen. This clonotype was counted ten times or more. This receptor's antigen is unknown. No clone much larger than this one lies a single base away; base qualities are absent. V is cut by 0 bases and J by 4 bases, and the space between the germline ends is 8 bases. There are 14 amino acids in the CDR3, from cysteine to phenylalanine inclusive. Only the CDR3 part of the read is kept: 42 bases, read in frame from the first base. The germline V gene encodes CDR1 SGHRS and CDR2 YFSETQ.

The rearranged chain carries TRBV5-1 and TRBJ2-1; the D gene remains uncertain. The specimen sequenced was PBMCs. This clonotype was obtained from a male donor with HTLV-1-associated myelopathy (HAM/TSP). The CDR3 is CASSLGRVYNEQFF. The DNA sequence is given as TGCGCCAGCAGCTTGGGACGGGTTTACAATGAGCAGTTCTTC.